This T cell receptor (beta chain) is drawn from a study of CD8 T cells in seronegative destructive rheumatoid arthritis (dated by TCRdb to 2020 to 2022). Background for the entire study: At the time of sampling, seven of the eight CND-RA patients were on biological drugs. Peripheral CD8+ TCRbeta repertoires were compared between CCP-negative destructive rheumatoid arthritis (CND-RA) patients and newly diagnosed seropositive RA, seronegative RA and healthy controls. The seropositive RA, seronegative RA and healthy control comparison cohorts were obtained from an earlier published TCRbeta dataset rather than being newly sequenced. Results the study describes overall, beyond this receptor: A distinct set of enriched public clonotypes appeared to be present in CND-RA patients, and the authors interpreted this finding as support for a separate disease subset. Across the 100,000 or so clonotypes tested, no public clonotype enrichment was retained after Benjamini-Hochberg correction. The small size of the CND-RA cohort was acknowledged as a study limitation. Because diagnostic samples were lacking, the TCR repertoire differences may partly reflect years of poor disease control rather than having been present at onset. Compared with controls and other RA subtypes, CND-RA repertoires contained more CMV-reactive and fewer influenza A-reactive CD8+ TCRbeta sequences. With age adjusted for, CD8+ TCRbeta repertoires in CND-RA patients appeared less diverse and more clonal than repertoires in other RA subtypes.

TCRbeta sequencing used genomic DNA from CD8+ cells, following the manufacturer's instructions. The immunoSEQ assay was used for TCRbeta sequencing, which was carried out at a genomics technology centre in Finland. On the study's bioinformatics: Clonotype tables generated by the immunoSEQ preprocessing pipeline were converted into VDJtools format, and non-productive clonotypes were filtered out. Any sample with fewer than 10,000 reads was excluded, the remaining samples were subsampled to 10,000 reads, and most of the eight CND-RA samples made it through. Shannon-Wiener, Simpson and clonality indices were calculated with the VDJtools CalcDiversityStats function on data subsampled to 10,000 reads. To infer antigen specificity, non-singleton TCRbeta clonotypes were hard-matched against VDJdb, with no mismatches permitted. CDR3 sequences differing by one amino acid (Hamming distance 1) were grouped into clusters with potentially shared antigen targets. Public clonotypes were tested for group enrichment with one-sided Fisher's exact tests after resampling groups to six samples, repeated ten times. Sourced from immuneACCESS, this table was stored by TCRdb with only in-frame sequences that have V and J called. A share of the clones is absent; for the studies checked, an unresolved V gene accounts for under half, and the remainder has no known explanation. The DNA gave D and trimming, while V, J and clone size come from that table. In this sample the table shows 10,000 to 15,000 clones, under 85% of which occur a single time. The ten most abundant clones make up roughly 29% of the sample.

About this clone itself: Which antigen it targets is not known. No base quality information exists; no much larger clone differs at one position.

A negative result on the clinical CCP2 antibody test was shown by CND-RA patients, and progression of joint destruction was observed despite active therapy. Every CND-RA patient had failed conventional anti-rheumatic therapy and showed typical joint destruction in the wrists and ankles. CND-RA patients were sampled not at diagnosis but after long disease histories, which in several cases spanned decades. Each patient provided approximately 46 millilitres of EDTA-anticoagulated peripheral blood. Ficoll-Paque PLUS density gradient separation was used to isolate peripheral blood mononuclear cells. Using AutoMACS magnetic bead positive selection, CD8+ cells were isolated from either fresh or cryopreserved PBMCs, and flow cytometry was used to check purity. Nucleospin Tissue or Tissue XS kits were used to extract genomic DNA, which was then quantified on a Qubit 2.0 fluorometer. Taken from the germline V gene, the CDR1 and CDR2 loops are SGDLS and YYNGEE. V is clipped by 0 bases and J by 10 bases, and the sequence between their germline boundaries is 19 bases long. CDR3 length: 15 amino acids, cysteine to phenylalanine. Kept here is only the CDR3 DNA, which spans 45 bases and is read in frame from base 1.

The chain uses TRBV9 and TRBJ1-1; TRBD1 is a possible D gene, resting on 5 matching bases. The source of this sequence is a woman between 30 and 55 years old with seronegative destructive rheumatoid arthritis. The sequencing sample was made of CD8+ T cells from blood. The CDR3 protein sequence reads: CASSVDGVGGPGAFF. In nucleotides, the sequence is TGTGCCAGCAGCGTAGACGGGGTGGGGGGACCCGGAGCTTTCTTT.